The sequence of this TCR beta chain was determined in a study of blood T cell repertoires in COVID-19. Looking at the study overall: T cells, B-cell-depleted T cells, or PBMCs supplied cDNA or gDNA.

How the authors handled the data: It was from reference gene primer amplification that nucleated cell counts were estimated. Generated by immunoSEQ multiplex PCR, the TCRdb table keeps only in-frame clones and is missing some. The V and J calls and clone size are taken from that table; D and trimming were inferred from the DNA. The sample lists 150,000 to 200,000 clones; approximately 95% were seen once. The germline V gene has CDR1 MNHEY and CDR2 SVGAGI. Germline trimming cut 4 bases from V and 3 bases from J; bases unmatched to any gene: 5. This CDR3 spans 14 amino acids. Enrolled during active infection, Seattle patients were then followed longitudinally.

This chain uses TRBV6-5 with TRBJ2-7, with TRBD1 identical over 8 bases. The sequenced sample consisted of peripheral blood. The receptor's source is a woman aged 60-75 years with COVID-19, enrolled during active disease. CDR3 nucleotide sequence: TGTGCCAGCAGTTGGGCAGGGGGCTTCTACGAGCAGTACTTC. It is translated as CASSWAGGFYEQYF.